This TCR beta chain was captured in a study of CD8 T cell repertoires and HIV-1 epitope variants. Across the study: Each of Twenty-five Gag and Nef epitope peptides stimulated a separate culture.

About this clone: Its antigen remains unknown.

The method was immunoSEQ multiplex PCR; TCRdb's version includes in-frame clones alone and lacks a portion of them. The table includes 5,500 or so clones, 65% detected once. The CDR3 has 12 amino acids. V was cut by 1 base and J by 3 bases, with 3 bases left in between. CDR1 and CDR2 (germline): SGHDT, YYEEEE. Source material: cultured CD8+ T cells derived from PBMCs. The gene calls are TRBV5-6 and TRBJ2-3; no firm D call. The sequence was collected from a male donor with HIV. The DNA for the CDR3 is TGTGCCAGCAGCTTGTTAACAGATACGCAGTATTTT. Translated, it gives CASSLLTDTQYF.